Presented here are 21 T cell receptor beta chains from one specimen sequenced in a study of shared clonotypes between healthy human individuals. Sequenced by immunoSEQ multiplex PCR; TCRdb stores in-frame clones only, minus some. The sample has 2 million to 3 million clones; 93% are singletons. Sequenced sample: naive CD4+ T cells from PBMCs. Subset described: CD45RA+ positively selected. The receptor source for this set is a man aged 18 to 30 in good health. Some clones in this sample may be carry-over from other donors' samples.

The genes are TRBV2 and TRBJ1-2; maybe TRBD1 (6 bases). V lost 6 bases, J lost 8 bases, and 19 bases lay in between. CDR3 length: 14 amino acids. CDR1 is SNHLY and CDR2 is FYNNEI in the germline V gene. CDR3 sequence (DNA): TGTGCCAGCAGGGACGCCTACAGGGTCGGGGGCTACACCTTC. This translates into CASRDAYRVGGYTF.

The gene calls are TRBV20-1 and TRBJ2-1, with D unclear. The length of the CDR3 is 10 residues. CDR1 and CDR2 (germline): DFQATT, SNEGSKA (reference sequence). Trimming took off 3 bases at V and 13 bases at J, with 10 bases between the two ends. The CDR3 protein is CSARAQDQFF. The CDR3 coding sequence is TGCAGTGCTAGGGCCCAGGACCAGTTCTTC.

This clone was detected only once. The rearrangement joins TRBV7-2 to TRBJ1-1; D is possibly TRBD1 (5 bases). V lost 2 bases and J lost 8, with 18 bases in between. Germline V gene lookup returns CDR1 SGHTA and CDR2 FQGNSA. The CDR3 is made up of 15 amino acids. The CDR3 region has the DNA TGTGCCAGCAGCTTAAGGCCCTCGAGGGCAGGGGAAGCTTTCTTT. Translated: CASSLRPSRAGEAFF.

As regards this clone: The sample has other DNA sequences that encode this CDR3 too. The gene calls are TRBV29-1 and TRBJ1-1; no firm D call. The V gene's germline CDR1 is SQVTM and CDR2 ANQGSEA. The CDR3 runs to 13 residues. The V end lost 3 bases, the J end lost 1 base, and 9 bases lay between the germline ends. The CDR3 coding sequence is TGCAGCGTTGAGAGGCAGACGAACACTGAAGCTTTCTTT. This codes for CSVERQTNTEAFF.

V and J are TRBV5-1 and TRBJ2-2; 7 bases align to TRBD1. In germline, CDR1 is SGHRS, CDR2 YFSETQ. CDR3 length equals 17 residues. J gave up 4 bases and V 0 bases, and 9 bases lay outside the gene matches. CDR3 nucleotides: TGCGCCAGCAGCTTGGAAATCCTCTACAGGGGCACCGGGGAGCTGTTTTTT. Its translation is CASSLEILYRGTGELFF.

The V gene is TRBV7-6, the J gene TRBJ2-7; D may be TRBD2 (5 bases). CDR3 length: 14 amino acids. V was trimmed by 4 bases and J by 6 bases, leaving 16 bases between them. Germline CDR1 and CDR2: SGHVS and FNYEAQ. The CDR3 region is CASSSPRVAGEQYF. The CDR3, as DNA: TGTGCCAGCAGCTCTCCGAGGGTGGCGGGCGAGCAGTACTTC.

The CDR3: CASSLFLYF. The CDR3 region has the DNA TGTGCCAGCAGCTTGTTTCTGTATTTT. The chain has TRBV7-2 and TRBJ2-3; no definite D call. V was trimmed by 3 bases and J by 14 bases, leaving 6 bases between them. The CDR3 spans 9 residues. The germline V gene encodes CDR1 SGHTA and CDR2 FQGNSA.

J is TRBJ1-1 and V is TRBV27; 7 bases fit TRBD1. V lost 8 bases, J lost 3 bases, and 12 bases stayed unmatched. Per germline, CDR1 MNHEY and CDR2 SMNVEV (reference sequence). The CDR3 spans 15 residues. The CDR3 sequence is CASSGRTGVYTEAFF. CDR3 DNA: TGTGCCAGCTCGGGGCGAACAGGGGTGTACACTGAAGCTTTCTTT.

As DNA, the CDR3 is TGTGCCACCGCAGGACCAAGCTCGAGCTCCTACAATGAGCAGTTCTTC. Encoded protein: CATAGPSSSSYNEQFF. The rearrangement uses TRBV2 and TRBJ2-1; D not resolved. The germline CDR1 and CDR2 sequences are SNHLY and FYNNEI. The CDR3 extends over 16 amino acids. Trimming stripped 10 bases from V and 0 bases from J, with 19 bases between.

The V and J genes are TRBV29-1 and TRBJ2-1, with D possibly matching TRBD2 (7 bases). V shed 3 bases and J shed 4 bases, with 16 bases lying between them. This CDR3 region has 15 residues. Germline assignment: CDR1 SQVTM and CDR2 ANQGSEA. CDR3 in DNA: TGCAGCGTTGAGGGGGCGGGAGCTGGGTACAATGAGCAGTTCTTC. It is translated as CSVEGAGAGYNEQFF.

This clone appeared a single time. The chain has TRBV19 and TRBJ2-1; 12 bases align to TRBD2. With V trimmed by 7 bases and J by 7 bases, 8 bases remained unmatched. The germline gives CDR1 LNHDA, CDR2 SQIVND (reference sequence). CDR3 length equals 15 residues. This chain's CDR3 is CASTEGGLAGNEQFF. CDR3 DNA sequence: TGTGCCAGTACCGAGGGGGGACTAGCGGGTAATGAGCAGTTCTTC.

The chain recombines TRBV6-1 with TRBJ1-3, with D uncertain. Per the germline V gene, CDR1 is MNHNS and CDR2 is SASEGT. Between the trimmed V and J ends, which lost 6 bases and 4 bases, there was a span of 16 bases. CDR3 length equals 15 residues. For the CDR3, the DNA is TGTGCCAGCAGAGGAGAGTTAAATCCGGGAAACACCATATATTTT. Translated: CASRGELNPGNTIYF.

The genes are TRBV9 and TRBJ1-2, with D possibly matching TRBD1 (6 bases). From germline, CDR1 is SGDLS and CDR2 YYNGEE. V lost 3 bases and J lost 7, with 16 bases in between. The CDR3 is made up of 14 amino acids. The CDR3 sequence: CASSERAQGSGYTF. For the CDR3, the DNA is TGTGCCAGCAGCGAGCGGGCACAGGGATCTGGCTACACCTTC.

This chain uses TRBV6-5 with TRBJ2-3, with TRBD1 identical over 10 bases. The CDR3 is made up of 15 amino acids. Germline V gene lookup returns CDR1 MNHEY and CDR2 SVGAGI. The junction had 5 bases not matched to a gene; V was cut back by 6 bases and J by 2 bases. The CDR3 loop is CASSRQGAFTDTQYF. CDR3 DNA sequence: TGTGCCAGCAGCCGACAGGGGGCGTTCACAGATACGCAGTATTTT.

DNA for the CDR3: TGTGCCAGCAGTTTCCCGGGACAGGGGAAAAATGAGCAGTTCTTC. It is translated as CASSFPGQGKNEQFF. The V gene is TRBV6-5, the J gene TRBJ2-1; 10 bases are shared with TRBD1. In germline, CDR1 is MNHEY, CDR2 SVGAGI. This CDR3 has 15 amino acids. V lost 4 bases, J lost 7 bases, and 7 bases stayed unmatched.

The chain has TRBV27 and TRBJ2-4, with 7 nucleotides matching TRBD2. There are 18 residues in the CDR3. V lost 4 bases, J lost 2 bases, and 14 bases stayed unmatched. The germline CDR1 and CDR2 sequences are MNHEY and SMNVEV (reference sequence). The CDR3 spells CASSSLLGGSRSKNIQYF. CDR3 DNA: TGTGCCAGCAGTTCCCTCCTAGGCGGGAGTAGATCCAAAAACATTCAGTACTTC.

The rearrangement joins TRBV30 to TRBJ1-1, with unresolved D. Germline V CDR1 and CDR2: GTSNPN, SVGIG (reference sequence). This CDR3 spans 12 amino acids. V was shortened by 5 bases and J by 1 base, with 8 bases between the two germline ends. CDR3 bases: TGTGCCTGGGGGAGGGCGAACACTGAAGCTTTCTTT. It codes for CAWGRANTEAFF.

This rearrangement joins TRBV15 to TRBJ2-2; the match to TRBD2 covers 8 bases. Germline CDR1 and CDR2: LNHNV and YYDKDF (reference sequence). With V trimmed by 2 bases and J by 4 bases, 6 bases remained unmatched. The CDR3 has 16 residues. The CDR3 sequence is CATSRKRESGTGELFF. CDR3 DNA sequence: TGTGCCACCAGCAGAAAGCGGGAGAGCGGCACCGGGGAGCTGTTTTTT.

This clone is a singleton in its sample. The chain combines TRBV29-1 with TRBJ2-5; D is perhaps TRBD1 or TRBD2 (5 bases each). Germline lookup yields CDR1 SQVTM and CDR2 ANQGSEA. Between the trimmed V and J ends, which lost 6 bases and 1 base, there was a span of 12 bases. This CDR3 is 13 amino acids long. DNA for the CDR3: TGCAGCGTGGACGGGACGGTCCAAGAGACCCAGTACTTC. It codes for CSVDGTVQETQYF.

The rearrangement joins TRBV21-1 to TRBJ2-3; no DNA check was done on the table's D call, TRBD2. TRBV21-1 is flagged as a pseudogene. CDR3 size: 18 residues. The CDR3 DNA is TGTGCCAGCAGCAACCACCGGACTAGCGGGATTGACACAGATACGCAGTATTTT. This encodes CASSNHRTSGIDTDTQYF.

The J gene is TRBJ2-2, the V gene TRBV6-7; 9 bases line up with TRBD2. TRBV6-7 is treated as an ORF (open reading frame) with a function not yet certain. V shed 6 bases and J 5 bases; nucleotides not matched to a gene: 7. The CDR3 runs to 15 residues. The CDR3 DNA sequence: TGTGCCAGCAGCCTTAGCGGGAGAAGTACCGGGGAGCTGTTTTTT. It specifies CASSLSGRSTGELFF.